This T cell receptor beta chain was sequenced for a study of PD-1 blockade in classical Hodgkin lymphoma. The data were produced by immunoSEQ multiplex PCR, yet TCRdb's version contains in-frame clones alone and is incomplete. This sample has roughly 24,000 clones, with approximately 78% found just once. Every patient was affected by relapse after autologous stem cell transplantation, while exposure to brentuximab vedotin was not uniform. The study recorded best responses of complete response, partial response or progressive disease. This clone showed up just once. V gave up 1 base and J gave up 5 bases, with 9 bases separating them. The germline CDR1 and CDR2 sequences are SGHRS and YFSETQ. The CDR3 contains 13 residues.

Sequencing used peripheral blood mononuclear cells (PBMCs), obtained before the second cycle of nivolumab. This TCR derives from a human donor with classical Hodgkin lymphoma. V and J are TRBV5-1 and TRBJ2-5; the D gene could be TRBD1 or TRBD2 (5 bases each). The CDR3 region is CASSLSGTETQYF. The CDR3 nucleotides are TGCGCCAGCAGCTTGTCAGGGACCGAGACCCAGTACTTC.